This is a list of T cell receptor beta chains from one sample in a study of response to subunit inactivated influenza vaccine. In TCRdb, the RT-PCR reads were re-called with MiXCR into one record per CDR3 protein. In the table there are around 480,000 distinct CDR3 sequences, approximately 17% of which are singletons. The sample here was CD4+ T cells sorted from PBMCs, taken 23 to 25 months after vaccination. The receptors originated from a man between 50 and 69 years old who received an inactivated influenza vaccine. Each CDR3 is given with its conserved first and last residue. Each record gives: D gene, clone size, J gene, V gene, CDR3 protein, CDR3 DNA. D genes are given only for firm matches. Not every row has a clone size; where given, it reads once, few, many or a size class.

TRBD2 few TRBJ2-7 TRBV4-2 CASSQSGGVTSYEQYF TGTGCCAGCAGCCAAAGCGGGGGAGTAACTTCCTACGAGCAGTACTTC
TRBD2 NA TRBJ2-3 TRBV20-1 CSAPTTSGTTDTQYF TGCAGTGCTCCTACTACTAGCGGGACCACAGATACGCAGTATTTT
NA once TRBJ1-2 TRBV4-3 CASSQAQGTYGYTF TGCGCCAGCAGCCAAGCCCAGGGTACCTATGGCTACACCTTC
NA NA TRBJ2-7 TRBV20-1 CSARDLRSSYEQYF TGCAGTGCTAGAGATTTGAGGAGCTCCTACGAGCAGTACTTC
NA NA TRBJ2-7 TRBV6-2/TRBV6-3 CASSYFSNRYEQYF TGTGCCAGCAGTTACTTTAGTAACCGCTACGAGCAGTACTTC
TRBD1 few TRBJ1-4 TRBV10-2 CASSGQGANENLFF TGCGCCAGCAGTGGACAGGGGGCTAATGAAAATCTGTTTTTT
NA few TRBJ1-3 TRBV6-2/TRBV6-3 CASSYSGFGNTIYF TGTGCCAGCAGTTACTCGGGCTTCGGAAACACCATATATTTT
TRBD1 few TRBJ2-3 TRBV28 CASSFGTGARDTQYF TGTGCCAGCAGTTTCGGGACAGGGGCTAGAGATACGCAGTATTTT
TRBD1 NA TRBJ2-2 TRBV19 CASRYRGQGNTGELFF TGTGCCAGTAGGTACAGGGGGCAGGGAAACACCGGGGAGCTGTTTTTT
NA NA TRBJ2-7 TRBV9 CASSPDLVPYEQYF TGTGCCAGCAGCCCGGACTTGGTACCCTACGAGCAGTACTTC
NA few TRBJ2-1 TRBV6-5 CASSYSSYNEQFF TGTGCCAGCAGTTACTCATCCTACAATGAGCAGTTCTTC
TRBD1 NA TRBJ1-6 TRBV20-1 CSAGPGTGTNSPLHF TGCAGTGCCGGACCTGGGACAGGGACGAATTCACCCCTCCACTTT
TRBD1 NA TRBJ2-5 TRBV7-3 CASSPQGAAETQYF TGTGCCAGCAGCCCACAGGGGGCGGCGGAGACCCAGTACTTC
TRBD2 many TRBJ2-7 TRBV5-1 CASSFNPAGGYEQYF TGCGCCAGCAGCTTTAATCCAGCGGGAGGCTACGAGCAGTACTTC
NA many TRBJ2-7 TRBV5-1 CASSLEGRSSYEQYF TGTGCCAGCAGCTTGGAGGGAAGGAGCTCCTACGAGCAGTACTTC
NA NA TRBJ1-2 TRBV5-1 CASSLDHYGYTF TGCGCCAGCAGCTTGGATCACTATGGCTACACCTTC
TRBD1 NA TRBJ2-6 TRBV4-2 CASSPYMGQPSQPSGANVLTF TGTGCCAGCAGCCCATATATGGGACAGCCCTCGCAGCCCTCTGGGGCCAACGTCCTGACTTTC
NA few TRBJ2-2 TRBV20-1 CSARDSPSGELFF TGCAGTGCTAGAGATTCCCCGTCCGGGGAGCTGTTTTTT
NA NA TRBJ1-5 TRBV20-1 CSARGGNQPQHF TGCAGTGCTAGAGGGGGCAATCAGCCCCAGCATTTT
NA few TRBJ1-1 TRBV20-1 CSASRGPTEAFF TGCAGTGCTAGCCGGGGCCCCACTGAAGCTTTCTTT
NA NA TRBJ2-7 TRBV20-1 CSAHEGVFNEQYF TGCAGTGCCCATGAAGGGGTTTTCAACGAGCAGTACTTC
NA few TRBJ2-3 TRBV20-1 CSARDVLTDTQYF TGCAGTGCTAGAGATGTCTTAACAGATACGCAGTATTTT
NA few TRBJ2-7 TRBV20-1 CSASFLASYEQYF TGCAGTGCTAGTTTTCTTGCCTCCTACGAGCAGTACTTC
NA NA TRBJ1-6 TRBV20-1 CSAFRTSSNSPLHF TGCAGTGCTTTTAGGACAAGCTCCAATTCACCCCTCCACTTT
TRBD2 NA TRBJ2-1 TRBV5-8 CASSFRREPFF TGTGCCAGCAGCTTTCGGCGGGAGCCGTTCTTC
NA few TRBJ2-5 TRBV20-1 CSARYGQETQYF TGCAGTGCTAGATACGGACAAGAGACCCAGTACTTC
NA NA TRBJ2-7 TRBV4-1 CASSQEGSYEQYF TGCGCCAGCAGCCAAGAGGGGTCCTACGAGCAGTACTTC
NA NA TRBJ2-1 TRBV6-2/TRBV6-3 CASSFINNNEQFF TGTGCCAGCAGTTTTATAAACAACAATGAGCAGTTCTTC
NA NA TRBJ1-6 TRBV5-1 CASSSRTASDSPLHF TGCGCCAGCAGCTCTCGGACAGCTAGCGATTCACCCCTCCACTTT
TRBD1 NA TRBJ1-6 TRBV6-1 CASSPLTGSSPLHF TGTGCCAGCAGTCCTCTGACAGGGTCCTCACCCCTCCACTTT
NA NA TRBJ1-3 TRBV6-5 CASSYRGQGSSPEKIYF TGTGCCAGCAGTTACCGCGGGCAGGGGAGTAGTCCCGAGAAGATATATTTT
TRBD1 few TRBJ2-5 TRBV5-1 CASSSESPGGVETQYF TGCGCCAGCAGCTCGGAAAGTCCAGGGGGTGTGGAGACCCAGTACTTC
TRBD1 NA TRBJ2-5 TRBV6-4 CASRQDRGMWETQYF TGTGCCAGCAGACAAGACAGGGGGATGTGGGAGACCCAGTACTTC
NA many TRBJ1-5 TRBV3-1 CASSQDLNQPQHF TGTGCCAGCAGCCAAGATCTTAATCAGCCCCAGCATTTT
TRBD2 few TRBJ2-3 TRBV6-2/TRBV6-3 CASSTLAGENTDTQYF TGTGCCAGCAGTACCCTAGCGGGGGAGAACACAGATACGCAGTATTTT
NA few TRBJ1-6 TRBV7-9 CASSPGGNNSPLHF TGTGCCAGCAGCCCCGGGGGGAATAATTCACCCCTCCACTTT
NA NA TRBJ2-2 TRBV7-2 CASSLGWLVNTGELFF TGTGCCAGCAGCTTAGGGTGGCTAGTTAACACCGGGGAGCTGTTTTTT
TRBD2 NA TRBJ2-3 TRBV29-1 CSVSSGAITDTQYF TGCAGCGTTTCTAGCGGGGCGATCACAGATACGCAGTATTTT
TRBD1 few TRBJ1-2 TRBV6-1 CASSRGTGSIGYTF TGTGCCAGCAGTCGAGGGACAGGTAGCATTGGCTACACCTTC
TRBD1 few TRBJ1-2 TRBV20-1 CSAPSMDRGYGYTF TGCAGTGCTCCCTCCATGGACAGGGGATATGGCTACACCTTC
NA few TRBJ1-2 TRBV6-5 CASSYSYSYGYTF TGTGCCAGCAGTTACAGTTACAGCTATGGCTACACCTTC
NA NA TRBJ2-2 TRBV12-3/TRBV12-4 CASSPDFFPRTGELFF TGTGCCAGCAGCCCTGACTTTTTCCCGAGGACCGGGGAGCTGTTTTTT
NA few TRBJ1-1 TRBV20-1 CSARRGWITEAFF TGCAGTGCTAGAAGGGGATGGATCACTGAAGCTTTCTTT
TRBD2 many TRBJ2-3 TRBV19 CASSKSGGISTDTQYF TGTGCCAGTAGTAAGAGCGGGGGGATTAGCACAGATACGCAGTATTTT
TRBD2 few TRBJ2-7 TRBV18 CASSRGTSGDMTYEQYF TGTGCCAGCTCACGCGGGACTAGCGGGGATATGACCTACGAGCAGTACTTC
TRBD1 NA TRBJ1-4 TRBV28 CASSLSGTGNEKLFF TGTGCCAGCAGTTTATCCGGGACAGGGAATGAAAAACTGTTTTTT
NA NA TRBJ2-2 TRBV3-1 CATRGSSRNTGELFF TGTGCCACCCGGGGGTCTAGCAGAAACACCGGGGAGCTGTTTTTT
TRBD2 few TRBJ2-1 TRBV5-1 CASSPAPGTSVNEQFF TGCGCCAGCAGCCCTGCCCCCGGGACTAGCGTCAATGAGCAGTTCTTC